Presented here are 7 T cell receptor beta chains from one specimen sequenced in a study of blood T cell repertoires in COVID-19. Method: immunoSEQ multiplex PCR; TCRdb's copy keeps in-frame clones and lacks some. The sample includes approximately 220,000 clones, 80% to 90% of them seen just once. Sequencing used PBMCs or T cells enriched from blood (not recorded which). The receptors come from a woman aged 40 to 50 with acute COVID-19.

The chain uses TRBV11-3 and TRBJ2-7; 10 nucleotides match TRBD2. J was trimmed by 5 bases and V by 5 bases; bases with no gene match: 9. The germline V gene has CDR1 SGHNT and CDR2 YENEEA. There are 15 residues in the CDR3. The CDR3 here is CASSGSLAGYDEQYF. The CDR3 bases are TGTGCCAGCAGCGGCTCACTAGCGGGGTATGACGAGCAGTACTTC. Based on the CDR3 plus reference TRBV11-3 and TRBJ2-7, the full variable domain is EAGVVQSPRYKIIEKKQPVAFWCNPISGHNTLYWYLQNLGQGPELLIRYENEEAVDDSQLPKDRFSAERLKGVDSTLKIQPAELGDSAVYLCASSGSLAGYDEQYFGPGTRLTVT.

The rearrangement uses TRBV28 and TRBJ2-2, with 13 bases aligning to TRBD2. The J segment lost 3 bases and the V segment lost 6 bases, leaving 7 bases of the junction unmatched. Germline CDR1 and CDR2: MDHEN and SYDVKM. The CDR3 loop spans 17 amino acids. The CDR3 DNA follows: TGTGCCAGCAGGCCGCCGGGACTAGCGGGGCACACCGGGGAGCTGTTTTTT. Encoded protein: CASRPPGLAGHTGELFF. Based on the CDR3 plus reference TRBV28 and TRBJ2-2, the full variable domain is DVKVTQSSRYLVKRTGEKVFLECVQDMDHENMFWYRQDPGLGLRLIYFSYDVKMKEKGDIPEGYSVSREKKERFSLILESASTNQTSMYLCASRPPGLAGHTGELFFGEGSRLTVL.

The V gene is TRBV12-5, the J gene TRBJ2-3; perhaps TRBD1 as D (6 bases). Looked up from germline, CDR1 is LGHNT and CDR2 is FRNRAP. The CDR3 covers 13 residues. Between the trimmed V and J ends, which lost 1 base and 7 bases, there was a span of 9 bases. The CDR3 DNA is TGTGCTAGTGGTTTGGACGGACAGCATACGCAGTATTTT. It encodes CASGLDGQHTQYF. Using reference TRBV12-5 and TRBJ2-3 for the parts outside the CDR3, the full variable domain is DARVTQTPRHKVTEMGQEVTMRCQPILGHNTVFWYRQTMMQGLELLAYFRNRAPLDDSGMPKDRFSAEMPDATLATLKIQPSEPRDSAVYFCASGLDGQHTQYFGPGTRLTVL.

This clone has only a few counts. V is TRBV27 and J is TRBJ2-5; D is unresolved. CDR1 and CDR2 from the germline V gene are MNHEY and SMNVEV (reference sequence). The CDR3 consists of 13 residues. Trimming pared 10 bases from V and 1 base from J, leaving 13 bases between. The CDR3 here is CATQRSAQETQYF. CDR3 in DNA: TGTGCCACCCAGAGGTCGGCCCAAGAGACCCAGTACTTC.

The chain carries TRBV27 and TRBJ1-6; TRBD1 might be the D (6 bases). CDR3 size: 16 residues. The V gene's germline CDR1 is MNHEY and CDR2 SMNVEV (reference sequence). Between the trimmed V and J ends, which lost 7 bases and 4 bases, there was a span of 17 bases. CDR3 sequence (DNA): TGTGCCAGCACTCAACAGGGAATTCCTTATAATTCACCCCTCCACTTT. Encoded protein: CASTQQGIPYNSPLHF.

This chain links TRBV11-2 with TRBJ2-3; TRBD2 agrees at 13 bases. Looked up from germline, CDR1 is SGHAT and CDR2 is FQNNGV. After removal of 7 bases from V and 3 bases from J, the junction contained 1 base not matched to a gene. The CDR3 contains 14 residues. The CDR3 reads CASKLAGGTDTQYF. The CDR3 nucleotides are TGTGCCAGCAAACTAGCGGGAGGGACAGATACGCAGTATTTT.

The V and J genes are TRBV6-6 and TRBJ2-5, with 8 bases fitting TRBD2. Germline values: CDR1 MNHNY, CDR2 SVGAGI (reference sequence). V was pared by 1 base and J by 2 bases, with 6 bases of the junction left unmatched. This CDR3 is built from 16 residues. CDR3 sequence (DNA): TGTGCCAGCAGTTACTGGGGTAGCGGGAATCAAGAGACCCAGTACTTC. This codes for CASSYWGSGNQETQYF.